The 30 T cell receptor beta chains reported below all come from one sample, sequenced in a study of response to subunit inactivated influenza vaccine. TCRdb re-derived calls from the RT-PCR reads in MiXCR, one entry per CDR3 protein. The repertoire includes about 180,000 distinct CDR3 sequences, about 10% of them detected once, and 11% sits in the top ten. The material was non-naive T cells sorted from PBMCs, obtained on the day of vaccination. The receptors stem from a man over 45 who received an inactivated influenza vaccine.

This clonotype occurred many times. The chain links TRBV20-1 to TRBJ2-7; TRBD1 might be the D (6 bases). V was pared by 2 bases and J by 0 bases, with 14 bases between. The CDR3 has 15 amino acids. Germline CDR1 is DFQATT and CDR2 is SNEGSKA (reference sequence). Here the CDR3 reads CSARKGQFFSYEQYF. CDR3 DNA: TGCAGTGCTAGAAAGGGACAATTCTTCTCCTACGAGCAGTACTTC.

This clonotype was detected only a few times. V is TRBV3-1 and J is TRBJ2-5, with TRBD1 as a possible D gene (5 bases). The CDR3 extends over 13 amino acids. CDR1 LGHDT and CDR2 YNNKEL come from the germline V gene (reference sequence). The V gene lost 4 bases and the J gene lost 7 bases, with 13 bases spanning the gap. The CDR3 protein is CASSPQGPGTQYF. Here the CDR3 DNA reads TGTGCCAGCAGCCCCCAGGGTCCGGGGACCCAGTACTTC.

This chain links TRBV7-8 with TRBJ2-1; D is unclear. Between the trimmed V and J ends, which lost 4 bases and 9 bases, there was a span of 19 bases. Looked up from germline, CDR1 is SGHVS and CDR2 is FQNEAQ. CDR3 length: 15 amino acids. The chain's CDR3 is CASSSNVPLYGEQFF. The CDR3 nucleotides are TGTGCCAGCAGCTCGAACGTCCCACTCTATGGTGAGCAGTTCTTC.

This clonotype has a count of ten or more. The chain joins TRBV5-5 to TRBJ1-5, with 10 bases aligning to TRBD1. The V gene's germline CDR1 is SGHKS and CDR2 YYEKEE (reference sequence). This CDR3 is built from 16 residues. Unmatched junction bases numbered 9, after V lost 0 bases and J lost 9 bases. The CDR3 here is CASSLDTGTGAWPQHF. The CDR3, as DNA: TGTGCCAGCAGCTTGGACACCGGGACAGGGGCATGGCCCCAGCATTTT.

This clonotype was seen at least ten times. V usage is TRBV12-3 or TRBV12-4 and J usage is TRBJ1-1, with 9 bases lining up with TRBD1. The V gene end was trimmed by 5 bases and the J gene end by 1 base; junction bases not matched to a gene: 5. CDR3 length equals 15 residues. CDR3 coding DNA: TGTGCCAGCAGTGCCCGGGACAGGGAGAACACTGAAGCTTTCTTT. Translated, it gives CASSARDRENTEAFF.

This clonotype was seen many times. The chain combines TRBV7-2 with TRBJ1-5; weak D call: TRBD1 (5 bases). CDR1 and CDR2 from the germline V gene are SGHTA and FQGNSA. Trimming took 5 bases from V and 4 from J, leaving 9 bases between them. The CDR3 totals 13 residues. CDR3 coding DNA: TGTGCCAGCAGCCCGGAGGGGAATCAGCCCCAGCATTTT. This encodes CASSPEGNQPQHF.

At least ten counts were recorded for this clonotype. V and J are TRBV20-1 and TRBJ2-7; 9 bases are shared with TRBD2. J gave up 5 bases and V 1 base, and 6 bases lay outside the gene matches. This CDR3 has 14 residues. Germline V CDR1 and CDR2: DFQATT, SNEGSKA (reference sequence). For the CDR3, the DNA is TGCAGTGCTAGAGGGGGTAGCGGGGGCGACGAGCAGTACTTC. Amino acids: CSARGGSGGDEQYF.

The chain recombines TRBV7-3 with TRBJ2-3; TRBD2 aligns across 10 bases. The CDR3 is 16 residues long. Germline-derived CDR1 and CDR2 are SGHTA and FQGTGA. V lost 5 bases and J lost 3; bases outside the gene matches: 8. The CDR3 here is CASSPPSGSGTDTQYF. Written as DNA, the CDR3 is TGTGCCAGCAGCCCCCCTAGCGGGAGTGGGACAGATACGCAGTATTTT.

This clonotype was detected ten times or more. V is TRBV6-5 and J is TRBJ1-1, with 7 bases identical to TRBD1. The J segment lost 6 bases and the V segment lost 2 bases, leaving 15 bases of the junction unmatched. The CDR3 sequence is 17 residues long. Germline CDR1 MNHEY, CDR2 SVGAGI. The CDR3 loop reads CASSYPQKTGPRAEAFF. CDR3 in DNA: TGTGCCAGCAGTTACCCGCAAAAGACAGGGCCTAGAGCTGAAGCTTTCTTT.

This clonotype was recorded at least ten times. The chain couples TRBV3-1 to TRBJ1-6; 9 bases line up with TRBD1. The CDR3 is 14 amino acids. CDR1 LGHDT and CDR2 YNNKEL come from the germline V gene (reference sequence). V shed 3 bases, J shed 10 bases, and the junction held 4 bases outside the gene matches. The CDR3 DNA sequence: TGTGCCAGCAGCCACGGACAGGGGACCTCACCCCTCCACTTT. It yields the protein CASSHGQGTSPLHF.

The chain has TRBV20-1 and TRBJ1-5; 8 bases fit TRBD1. The trim removed 4 bases at V and 6 bases at J, leaving 2 bases unmatched. In germline, CDR1 is DFQATT, CDR2 SNEGSKA (reference sequence). This CDR3 spans 12 amino acids. The CDR3 nucleotides read TGCAGTGCTACAGGGGGCACTCAGCCCCAGCATTTT. It is translated as CSATGGTQPQHF.

The chain joins TRBV12-3 or TRBV12-4 to TRBJ1-6; D is unclear. V shed 3 bases and J shed 7 bases, with 10 bases lying between them. The CDR3 runs to 14 residues. CDR3 protein: CASSLRRPNSPLHF. In DNA, the CDR3 is TGTGCCAGCAGTTTGCGGCGGCCGAATTCACCCCTCCACTTT.

This clonotype was counted many times. This chain joins TRBV5-6 and TRBJ2-5; no clear D. Germline V gene data show CDR1 as SGHDT and CDR2 as YYEEEE. This CDR3 has 13 residues. Trimming pared 1 base from V and 5 bases from J, leaving 9 bases between. CDR3 residues: CASSLKGAETQYF. The CDR3 nucleotides are TGTGCCAGCAGCTTGAAAGGTGCGGAGACCCAGTACTTC.

The V and J genes are TRBV12-3 or TRBV12-4 and TRBJ1-2, with 8 bases matching TRBD1. The CDR3 runs 13 residues. The ends lost 6 bases at V and 12 bases at J; junction bases unmatched: 12. CDR3: CASSLGQAGGHTF. The CDR3 DNA sequence: TGTGCCAGCAGCCTGGGACAGGCAGGAGGACACACCTTC.

This clonotype has more than one count but fewer than ten. The gene calls are TRBV6-5 and TRBJ2-7; 11 bases map to TRBD2. V trimming: 2 bases; J trimming: 4 bases; junction bases outside the gene matches: 7. The CDR3 loop spans 16 amino acids. Germline loops: CDR1 MNHEY, CDR2 SVGAGI. As DNA, the CDR3 is TGTGCCAGCAGTTACGCGGCTAGCGGGGGGTTATACGAGCAGTACTTC. Its translation: CASSYAASGGLYEQYF.

V gene TRBV5-1 combines with J gene TRBJ1-4; no firm D call. This CDR3 region has 14 residues. Germline lookup yields CDR1 SGHRS and CDR2 YFSETQ. V was pared by 0 bases and J by 5 bases, with 8 bases between. The CDR3 DNA is TGCGCCAGCAGCTTGGAGACGGAGAATGAAAAACTGTTTTTT. This translates into CASSLETENEKLFF. The full variable domain, with the rest looked up from reference TRBV5-1 and TRBJ1-4, is KAGVTQTPRYLIKTRGQQVTLSCSPISGHRSVSWYQQTPGQGLQFLFEYFSETQRNKGNFPGRFSGRQFSNSRSEMNVSTLELGDSALYLCASSLETENEKLFFGSGTQLSVL.

This clonotype turned up a few times. The chain uses TRBV29-1 and TRBJ1-3; no clear D gene. CDR3 length: 12 amino acids. CDR1 is SQVTM and CDR2 is ANQGSEA in the germline V gene. This CDR3 reads CGKQEGGNTIYF. The DNA for the CDR3 is TGCGGCAAGCAAGAGGGTGGAAACACCATATATTTT.

This chain's CDR3 is CASMLGLARNTDTQYF. The CDR3 nucleotides are TGTGCCAGCATGTTGGGATTGGCTAGGAACACAGATACGCAGTATTTT. The chain is built from TRBV12-3 or TRBV12-4 and TRBJ2-3, with D hard to call. V shed 7 bases and J shed 2 bases, with 19 bases lying between them. CDR3 length equals 16 residues.

CDR3 bases: TGTGCCAGCAGCCAAATAGAGACCCAGTACTTC. It translates to CASSQIETQYF. The gene calls are TRBV7-2 and TRBJ2-5; no clear D. The V gene lost 5 bases and the J gene lost 4 bases, with 5 bases spanning the gap. The CDR3 has 11 residues. Germline V lookup: CDR1 SGHTA, CDR2 FQGNSA.

A few counts support this clonotype. CDR3 loop: CASSGQDSSYNEQFF. CDR3 coding DNA: TGTGCCAGCAGTGGCCAAGACAGCTCCTACAATGAGCAGTTCTTC. The V and J genes are TRBV2 and TRBJ2-1; weak D call: TRBD1 (5 bases). CDR3 size: 15 residues. Trimming pared 4 bases from V and 0 bases from J, leaving 10 bases between. CDR1 and CDR2 (germline): SNHLY, FYNNEI. Filled out from reference TRBV2 and TRBJ2-1, the complete variable domain reads EPEVTQTPSHQVTQMGQEVILRCVPISNHLYFYWYRQILGQKVEFLVSFYNNEISEKSEIFDDQFSVERPDGSNFTLKIRSTKLEDSAMYFCASSGQDSSYNEQFFGPGTRLTVL.

This clonotype was seen repeatedly, ten times or more. The V gene is TRBV28, the J gene TRBJ2-4; D gene unclear. The CDR3 is 14 residues long. Trimming cost V 5 bases and J 8 bases, with 16 bases left between them. CDR1 is MDHEN and CDR2 is SYDVKM in the germline V gene. CDR3 nucleotide sequence: TGTGCCAGCAGTCCCCCCCAACGTCCCCACATTCAGTACTTC. This encodes CASSPPQRPHIQYF.

Only a few counts were recorded for this clonotype. CDR3 bases: TGTGCCACCATGGCCTCTGGGGCCAACGTCCTGACTTTC. Residues: CATMASGANVLTF. The rearrangement joins TRBV24-1 to TRBJ2-6, with D uncertain. Germline V CDR1 and CDR2: KGHDR, SFDVKD. V was pared by 8 bases and J by 0 bases, with 4 bases between. CDR3 length: 13 residues.

This clonotype was counted many times. The chain is built from TRBV28 and TRBJ2-2; no firm D call. The V gene lost 2 bases and the J gene lost 6 bases, with 7 bases spanning the gap. The CDR3 extends over 13 amino acids. Germline assignment: CDR1 MDHEN and CDR2 SYDVKM. The CDR3 loop is CASSLSSSGELFF. CDR3 DNA sequence: TGTGCCAGCAGTTTAAGTTCTTCCGGGGAGCTGTTTTTT.

In its sample, this clonotype was seen a few times. The CDR3 region is CASSGDGYNEQFF. The CDR3 DNA reads TGTGCCAGCAGTGGGGACGGCTACAATGAGCAGTTCTTC. The rearrangement links TRBV27 to TRBJ2-1; D is possibly TRBD1 or TRBD2 (5 bases each). Deletions cut 5 bases from V and 3 bases from J, with 8 bases between. The CDR3 totals 13 residues. The germline gives CDR1 MNHEY, CDR2 SMNVEV (reference sequence).

The CDR3 DNA reads TGTGCCAGCAGCCCTCAGACAGGAAACCAAGAGACCCAGTACTTC. This sequence encodes CASSPQTGNQETQYF. The V and J genes are TRBV7-2 and TRBJ2-5; weak D call: TRBD1 (6 bases). Trimming took off 5 bases at V and 0 bases at J, with 13 bases between the two ends. This CDR3 is 15 amino acids long. The germline V gene encodes CDR1 SGHTA and CDR2 FQGNSA.

This clonotype has only a few counts. The chain links TRBV7-2 to TRBJ2-1, with TRBD2 identical over 15 bases. Germline V CDR1 and CDR2: SGHTA, FQGNSA. CDR3 size: 14 residues. V shed 5 bases, J shed 15 bases, and the junction held 8 bases outside the gene matches. CDR3 nucleotides: TGTGCCAGCAGCCCCTGGACTAGCGGGGGGGCCTGGTTCTTC. Encoded protein: CASSPWTSGGAWFF.

This clonotype occurred a few times. The chain carries TRBV4-3 and TRBJ2-1; TRBD2 matches 14 bases. Germline CDR1 is LGHNA and CDR2 is YSLEER. V was clipped by 4 bases and J by 7 bases; unmatched bases: 9. The CDR3 runs 17 residues. The CDR3 is CASSRYPGLAGDNEQFF. In DNA form, the CDR3 reads TGCGCCAGCAGCCGATACCCGGGACTAGCGGGGGATAATGAGCAGTTCTTC.

This chain links TRBV11-1 with TRBJ2-5; 7 nucleotides match TRBD1. Germline CDR1 is SGHAT and CDR2 is FQDESV (reference sequence). This CDR3 is built from 15 residues. Trimming took 6 bases from V and 1 from J; bases not matched to a gene: 8. CDR3 region: CASRPGTATQETQYF. Here the CDR3 DNA reads TGTGCCAGCAGGCCAGGGACAGCCACCCAAGAGACCCAGTACTTC.

This clonotype was seen at least ten times. The V call is TRBV4-1, the J call TRBJ2-3; D may match TRBD1 or TRBD2 (5 bases each). Germline assignment: CDR1 MGHRA and CDR2 YSYEKL. The germline V and J ends were trimmed by 0 bases and 6 bases, with 13 bases remaining between them. The CDR3 spans 15 residues. CDR3 in DNA: TGCGCCAGCAGCCAAGATGGGACCGCGTCGGATACGCAGTATTTT. This gives the protein CASSQDGTASDTQYF.

This chain joins TRBV15 and TRBJ2-5; D is perhaps TRBD1 (6 bases). Germline CDR1 and CDR2: LNHNV and YYDKDF (reference sequence). V shed 0 bases and J shed 7 bases, with 12 bases lying between them. This CDR3 is built from 14 residues. The CDR3 bases are TGTGCCACCAGCAGAGACCTCGACAGGTCGACCCAGTACTTC. Residues: CATSRDLDRSTQYF.